This T cell receptor beta chain was recorded in a study of shared clonotypes between healthy human individuals. The study's findings and limits: Although depth was large, rarefaction showed that sequencing of the sorted subsets was incomplete. Non-shared clonotypes had lower generation probabilities than those shared by all four donors. Generally, naive subsets (rather than memory subsets) showed larger estimated richness.

Clones were read by immunoSEQ multiplex PCR, and TCRdb kept only the in-frame ones, dropping some. The table shows approximately 2.5 million clones, with around 94% occurring only once. Germline V lookup: CDR1 MGHRA, CDR2 YSYEKL. Trimming took off 0 bases at V and 6 bases at J, with 20 bases between the two ends. This CDR3 has 17 residues. The investigators split CD4+ cells into a CD45RA+ naive subset and a CD45RA-negative memory subset. In regard to this clone: Its antigen is not identified.

The rearrangement joins TRBV4-1 to TRBJ1-2; a possible D gene is TRBD1 (5 bases). The sequence derives from a man aged 18 to 30 in good health. The sample comprised naive CD4+ T cells sorted from blood. Subset given: CD45RA+ positively selected. The DNA for the CDR3 is TGCGCCAGCAGCCAAGATGCGGCGGCAGGGTCAGGCGATGGCTACACCTTC. As protein: CASSQDAAAGSGDGYTF.